This T cell receptor (beta chain) derives from a study of T cells in Graves' hyperthyroidism and ophthalmopathy. Across the study: Peripheral blood was drawn at first diagnosis, prior to all treatment.

There were TCR beta CDR3 regions amplified from RNA transcripts. The HTBI primer set served for first-round RT-PCR of the TCR CDR3. MiXCR, run by TCRdb on the multiplex PCR reads, gives a single entry per CDR3 protein. Of a few hundred thousand distinct CDR3 sequences in the sample, around 16% were seen once. Many counts were recorded for this clonotype. Its antigen remains unknown. Germline lookup yields CDR1 GTSNPN and CDR2 SVGIG (reference sequence). CDR3 length: 15 residues. Trimming removed 1 base from V and 8 bases from J; junction bases left unmatched: 8. Overall study findings and caveats: Ophthalmopathy prediction by the model preceded onset by a median about 6 months.

Sequencing used blood. The source of this sequence is a woman in her twenties or thirties with Graves' hyperthyroidism. This chain links TRBV30 with TRBJ2-1; 10 bases fit TRBD2. Written as DNA, the CDR3 is TGTGCCTGGAGTGGATCTCTAGCGGGAGTACATGAGCAGTTCTTC. Translation gives CAWSGSLAGVHEQFF. The variable domain in full, with the rest retrieved from reference TRBV30 and TRBJ2-1, is SQTIHQWPATLVQPVGSPLSLECTVEGTSNPNLYWYRQAAGRGLQLLFYSVGIGQISSEVPQNLSASRPQDRQFILSSKKLLLSDSGFYLCAWSGSLAGVHEQFFGPGTRLTVL.